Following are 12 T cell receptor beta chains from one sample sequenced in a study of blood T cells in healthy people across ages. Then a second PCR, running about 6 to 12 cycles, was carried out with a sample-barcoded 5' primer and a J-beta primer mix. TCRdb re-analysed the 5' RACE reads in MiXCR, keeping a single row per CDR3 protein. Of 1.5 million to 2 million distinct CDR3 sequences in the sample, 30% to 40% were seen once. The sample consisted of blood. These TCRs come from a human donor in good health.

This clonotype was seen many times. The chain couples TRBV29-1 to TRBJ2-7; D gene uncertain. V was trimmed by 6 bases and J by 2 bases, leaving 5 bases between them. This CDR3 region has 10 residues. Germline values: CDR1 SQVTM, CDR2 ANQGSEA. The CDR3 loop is CSVKTYEQYF. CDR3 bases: TGCAGCGTAAAGACCTACGAGCAGTACTTC.

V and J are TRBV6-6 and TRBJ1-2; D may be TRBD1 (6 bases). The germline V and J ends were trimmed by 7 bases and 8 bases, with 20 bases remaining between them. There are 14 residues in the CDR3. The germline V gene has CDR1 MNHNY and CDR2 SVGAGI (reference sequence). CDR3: CASNLHGGGEGYTF. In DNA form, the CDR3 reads TGTGCCAGCAATTTACATGGAGGGGGTGAGGGCTACACCTTC.

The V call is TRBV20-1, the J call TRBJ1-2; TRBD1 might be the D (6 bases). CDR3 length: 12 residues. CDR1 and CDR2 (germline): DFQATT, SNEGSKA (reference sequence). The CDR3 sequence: CRAGGRILGYTF. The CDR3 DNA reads TGCAGGGCGGGGGGGCGCATTTTGGGCTACACCTTC.

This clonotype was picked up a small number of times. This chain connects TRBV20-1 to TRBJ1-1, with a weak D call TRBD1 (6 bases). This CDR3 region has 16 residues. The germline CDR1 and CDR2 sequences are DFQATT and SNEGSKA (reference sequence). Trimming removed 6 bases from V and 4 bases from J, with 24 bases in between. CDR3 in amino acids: CSAKHMARGWSTEAFF. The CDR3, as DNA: TGCAGTGCCAAGCATATGGCCAGGGGCTGGAGCACTGAAGCTTTCTTT.

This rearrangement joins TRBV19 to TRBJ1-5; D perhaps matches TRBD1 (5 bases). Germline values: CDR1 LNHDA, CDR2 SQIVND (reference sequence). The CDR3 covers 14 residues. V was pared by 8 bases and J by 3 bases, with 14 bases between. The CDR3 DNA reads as TGTGCCAGTTGTCCCAGGGAACCCAATCAGCCCCAGCATTTT. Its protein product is CASCPREPNQPQHF. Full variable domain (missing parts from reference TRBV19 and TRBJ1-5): DGGITQSPKYLFRKEGQNVTLSCEQNLNHDAMYWYRQDPGQGLRLIYYSQIVNDFQKGDIAEGYSVSREKKESFPLTVTSAQKNPTAFYLCASCPREPNQPQHFGDGTRLSIL.

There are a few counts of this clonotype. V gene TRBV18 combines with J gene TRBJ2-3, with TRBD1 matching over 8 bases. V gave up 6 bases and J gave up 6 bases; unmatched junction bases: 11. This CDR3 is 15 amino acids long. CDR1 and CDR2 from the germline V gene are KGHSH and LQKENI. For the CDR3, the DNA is TGTGCCAGCTCGCCCGGGACAGGTCCAGCTGATACGCAGTATTTT. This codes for CASSPGTGPADTQYF.

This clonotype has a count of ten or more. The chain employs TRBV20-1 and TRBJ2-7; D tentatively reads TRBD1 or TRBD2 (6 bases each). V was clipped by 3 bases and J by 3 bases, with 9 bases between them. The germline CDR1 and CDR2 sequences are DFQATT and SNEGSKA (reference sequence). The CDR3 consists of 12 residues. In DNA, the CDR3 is TGCAGTGCTAGCAGGGGAGGCTACGAGCAGTACTTC. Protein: CSASRGGYEQYF.

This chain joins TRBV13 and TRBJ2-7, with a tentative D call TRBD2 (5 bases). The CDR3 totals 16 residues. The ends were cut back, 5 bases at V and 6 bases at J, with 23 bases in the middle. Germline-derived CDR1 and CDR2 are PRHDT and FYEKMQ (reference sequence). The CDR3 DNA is TGTGCCAGCAGCCTCACGCGGAGAGGGAGAGGCTCCGAGCAGTACTTC. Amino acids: CASSLTRRGRGSEQYF.

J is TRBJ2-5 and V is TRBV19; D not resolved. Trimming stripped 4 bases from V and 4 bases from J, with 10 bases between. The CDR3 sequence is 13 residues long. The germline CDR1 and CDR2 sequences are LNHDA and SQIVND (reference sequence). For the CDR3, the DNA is TGTGCCAGTAGTAATCGGCTGGGAGAGACCCAGTACTTC. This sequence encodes CASSNRLGETQYF. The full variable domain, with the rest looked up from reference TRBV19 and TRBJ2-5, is DGGITQSPKYLFRKEGQNVTLSCEQNLNHDAMYWYRQDPGQGLRLIYYSQIVNDFQKGDIAEGYSVSREKKESFPLTVTSAQKNPTAFYLCASSNRLGETQYFGPGTRLLVL.

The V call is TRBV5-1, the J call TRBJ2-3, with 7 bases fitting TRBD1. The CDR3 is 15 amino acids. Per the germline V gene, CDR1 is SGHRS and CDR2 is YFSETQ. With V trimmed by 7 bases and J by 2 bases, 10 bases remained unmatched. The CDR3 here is CASGPSGQVTDTQYF. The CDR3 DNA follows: TGCGCCAGCGGCCCCTCAGGACAGGTCACAGATACGCAGTATTTT.

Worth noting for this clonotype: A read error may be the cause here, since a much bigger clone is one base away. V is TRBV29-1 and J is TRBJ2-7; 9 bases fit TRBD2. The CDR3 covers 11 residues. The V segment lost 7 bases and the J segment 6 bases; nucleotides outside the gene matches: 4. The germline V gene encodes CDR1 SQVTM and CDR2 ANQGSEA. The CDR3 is CSAGLAIEQYF. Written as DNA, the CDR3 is TGCAGCGCAGGACTAGCGATCGAGCAGTACTTC.

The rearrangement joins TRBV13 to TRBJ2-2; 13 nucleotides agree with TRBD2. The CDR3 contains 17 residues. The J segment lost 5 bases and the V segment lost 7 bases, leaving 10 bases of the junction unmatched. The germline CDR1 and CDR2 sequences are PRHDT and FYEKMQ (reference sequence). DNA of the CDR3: TGTGCCAGCACCGGACTAGCGGGGGCCCCCGGAACCGGGGAGCTGTTTTTT. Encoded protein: CASTGLAGAPGTGELFF.